This T cell receptor (beta chain) was sequenced during a study of metastatic and nonmetastatic thyroid tumors. Study background: Repertoire comparisons spanned blood and tumor or nodule tissue from malignant and benign thyroid patients. Regarding the study as a whole: Malignant tumors reportedly showed significantly higher TCR beta diversity than benign nodules in both blood and tumor.

CDR3 length: 15 residues. Trimming at V came to 7 bases and at J to 2 bases, leaving 7 bases not matched to a gene. Authors' processing steps: Between-group CDR3 differences, defined by clinicopathological status, yielded a distant-metastasis classifier for papillary thyroid cancer. TCRdb re-called clones from the PCR reads using MiXCR. The V and J calls, along with clone size, are taken from TCRdb and not from the paper's own processing. The sample records approximately 44,000 clones, 28% being singletons. Before thyroid surgery, none of the patients had received any treatment. In this sample, this clone turned up a few times. The antigen is undetermined.

The material sequenced was blood. This receptor was identified in a male donor with papillary thyroid cancer or a benign thyroid nodule (not recorded which). Some clones in this sample may be carry-over from other donors' samples. The J gene is TRBJ2-7, the V gene TRBV12-3 or TRBV12-4; 11 bases line up with TRBD2. CDR3 nucleotide sequence: TGTGCCAGCACCTCGGGACTAGCGGCAACCTACGAGCAGTACTTC. This codes for CASTSGLAATYEQYF.